The T cell receptor (beta chain) described here comes from a study of T cells in Graves' hyperthyroidism and ophthalmopathy. On the study more broadly: Before treatment of any kind, peripheral blood was taken at initial diagnosis.

The CDR3 regions of TCR beta were amplified from RNA transcripts. An initial round of RT-PCR targeting the TCR CDR3 relied on the HTBI primer set. TCRdb re-called the multiplex PCR reads through MiXCR, storing one row per CDR3 protein. The repertoire holds around 360,000 distinct CDR3 sequences, with approximately 14% as singletons. Disease lasting under 3 months, a NOSPECS grade of at least 4, and a Clinical Activity Score of at least 3 were features of the ophthalmopathy patients. This receptor was identified in a woman aged 55-70 years with Graves' ophthalmopathy. The sequencing input was blood.

CDR3 DNA sequence: TGTGCCAGCAGTCCAGACCTATTCTCGAGCTCCTATAATTCACCCCTCCACTTT. This codes for CASSPDLFSSSYNSPLHF. The J gene is TRBJ1-6, the V gene TRBV6-1; D remains unclear. Germline CDR1 MNHNS, CDR2 SASEGT. Trimming pared 5 bases from V and 0 bases from J, leaving 17 bases between. The CDR3 loop spans 18 amino acids.